The 13 T cell receptor beta chains below were found in one sample sequenced in a study of metastatic and nonmetastatic thyroid tumors. Thyroid surgery took place with no prior treatment in any patient. MiXCR re-clonotyped the PCR reads for TCRdb. Of over 65,000 clones listed, 12% are singletons. Sequenced material: tumor tissue. The receptors shown here come from a female donor with papillary thyroid cancer or a benign thyroid nodule (not recorded which). Some clones in this sample may be carry-over from other donors' samples.

This clone was observed at least ten times. The chain employs TRBV5-8 and TRBJ2-7; 8 nucleotides align to TRBD1. Germline V gene sequence: CDR1 SGHTS, CDR2 YDEGEE. The CDR3 length is 14 residues. V lost 3 bases, J lost 3 bases, and 5 bases stayed unmatched. The CDR3 DNA reads TGTGCCAGCAGCTCCGGGACAGGACACTACGAGCAGTACTTC. This sequence encodes CASSSGTGHYEQYF. Filled out from reference TRBV5-8 and TRBJ2-7, the complete variable domain reads EAGVTQSPTHLIKTRGQQATLRCSPISGHTSVYWYQQALGLGLQFLLWYDEGEERNRGNFPPRFSGRQFPNYSSELNVNALELEDSALYLCASSSGTGHYEQYFGPGTRLTVT.

This clone showed up just a few times. A read error may be the cause here, since a much bigger clone is one base away. The rearrangement joins TRBV6-1 to TRBJ1-1; the D is unclear. Germline V gene lookup returns CDR1 MNHNS and CDR2 SASEGT. The CDR3 covers 15 residues. This CDR3 is CASRPPDYPNTEALF. The CDR3 region has the DNA TGTGCCAGCAGGCCTCCAGACTACCCGAACACTGAAGCTTTATTT.

This clone occurred a few times. The chain carries TRBV6-1 and TRBJ2-7, with D tentatively TRBD2 (5 bases). CDR1 is MNHNS, CDR2 SASEGT, per germline. CDR3 length: 13 residues. CDR3 nucleotides: TGTGTCACAGCAGAGAGGAGGCGATACGAGCAGTACTTC. Translating gives CVTAERRRYEQYF.

This clone has at least ten counts. The same CDR3 arises from other DNA sequences in this sample as well. J is TRBJ2-5 and V is TRBV20-1; 11 nucleotides line up with TRBD2. V lost 4 bases, J lost 2 bases, and 9 bases stayed unmatched. From germline, CDR1 is DFQATT and CDR2 SNEGSKA (reference sequence). CDR3 length equals 16 residues. CDR3 nucleotides: TGCAGTGCTACCGGGACTAGCGGCCCTATTCAAGAGACCCAGTACTTC. Its translation is CSATGTSGPIQETQYF.

This clone was picked up a small number of times. Since a much larger clone is just one base distant, this may be a read error. This chain's CDR3 is CASSTHFEAFF. Written as DNA, the CDR3 is TGTGCCAGCAGTACACATTTTGAAGCTTTCTTT. The chain links TRBV28 to TRBJ1-1; D uncertain. Trimming left V 5 bases short and J 7 bases short, with 8 bases between. The CDR3 contains 11 residues. Germline V gene lookup returns CDR1 MDHEN and CDR2 SYDVKM.

This clone was observed at least ten times. The chain carries TRBV5-4 and TRBJ1-1; D remains unclear. There are 15 residues in the CDR3. Trimming cost V 3 bases and J 2 bases, with 14 bases left between them. The germline CDR1 and CDR2 sequences are SGHNT and YYREEE (reference sequence). CDR3: CASSSRRAGNTEAFF. For the CDR3, the DNA is TGTGCCAGCAGCTCGAGGCGGGCGGGAAACACTGAAGCTTTCTTT.

Worth noting for this clone: A much more abundant neighbour one base away suggests this may be a read error. Other nucleotide sequences from this sample produce the same CDR3. The CDR3 nucleotides are TGCGCCGGCAGCTTGGAAGGCTCCGGGGCCACAGATACACAGTATTTT. This gives the protein CAGSLEGSGATDTQYF. The rearrangement links TRBV5-1 to TRBJ2-3; D is tentatively TRBD1 or TRBD2 (5 bases each). CDR3 length: 16 amino acids. CDR1 SGHRS and CDR2 YFSETQ come from the germline V gene.

This clone was seen at least ten times. The junction departs from germline at one end; a sequencing error may be responsible. CDR3 residues: CASRLEGLVSEQYF. The CDR3 DNA sequence: TGTGCCAGCAGGTTAGAGGGACTAGTTTCCGAGCAGTACTTC. The rearrangement links TRBV12-3 or TRBV12-4 to TRBJ2-7, with 8 bases aligning to TRBD2. The CDR3 is 14 residues long.

On this clone itself: A much larger clone differs by one base, so this may be a read error. The V gene is TRBV11-2, the J gene TRBJ2-5, with 7 nucleotides matching TRBD2. This CDR3 comprises 15 residues. The germline CDR1 and CDR2 sequences are SGHAT and FQNNGV. V dropped 1 base and J dropped 7; count of bases not matched to a gene: 9. The CDR3 is CASSLGLAEGWTQYF. CDR3 DNA sequence: TGTGCCAGCAGCTTAGGGCTAGCGGAGGGGTGGACCCAGTACTTC.

This clone was picked up many times. The chain employs TRBV7-9 and TRBJ2-7; D unresolved. Germline values: CDR1 SEHNR, CDR2 FQNEAQ (reference sequence). The CDR3 length is 13 residues. Trimming removed 5 bases at V and 1 base at J, with 9 bases between. The CDR3 region is CASSPGVSYEQYF. The CDR3 DNA reads as TGTGCCAGCAGCCCCGGCGTGTCCTACGAGCAGTACTTC.

This clone was recorded many times. The chain is built from TRBV7-2 and TRBJ2-2, with D possibly TRBD2 on 6 matching bases. The ends were cut back, 3 bases at V and 5 bases at J, with 13 bases in the middle. The CDR3 runs 15 residues. Germline V gene data show CDR1 as SGHTA and CDR2 as FQGNSA. For the CDR3, the DNA is TGTGCCAGCAGCTTTGAGGCGGGATGGACCGGGGAGCTGTTTTTT. Translation: CASSFEAGWTGELFF.

Note on this clone: A much larger clonotype is one base distant, so this may be a read error. CDR3 in amino acids: CSAPVTYEQYF. As DNA, the CDR3 is TGCAGTGCGCCGGTTACGTACGAGCAGTACTTC. The chain has TRBV20-1 and TRBJ2-7; D not certain. Trimming pared 6 bases from V and 4 bases from J, leaving 10 bases between. This CDR3 is 11 amino acids long. Germline lookup yields CDR1 DFQATT and CDR2 SNEGSKA (reference sequence).

This clone has at least ten counts. This rearrangement joins TRBV20-1 to TRBJ1-1; a possible D gene is TRBD1 (6 bases). The ends were cut back, 1 base at V and 1 base at J, with 16 bases in the middle. Looked up from germline, CDR1 is DFQATT and CDR2 is SNEGSKA (reference sequence). The CDR3 sequence is 16 residues long. The CDR3 loop is CSARVVSRGSNTEAFF. CDR3 DNA: TGCAGTGCTAGAGTGGTTTCAAGGGGGTCGAACACTGAAGCTTTCTTT.